This T cell receptor (beta chain) appears in the sequencing data of a study of T cell repertoires in cytomegalovirus infection. As for the study in general: Recently identified HLA-C-restricted CMV epitopes were among the peptides used. Public signatures in TCR beta pointed to CMV infection and matching HLA type.

A remark on this clonotype: The antigen is not known.

This CDR3 has 14 amino acids. J was trimmed by 3 bases and V by 10 bases; bases with no gene match: 9. Germline V gene data show CDR1 as KGHDR and CDR2 as SFDVKD. TCRdb re-called the reads with MiXCR, one entry per CDR3 protein. The table shows 300,000 to 400,000 distinct CDR3 sequences, with about 28% occurring only once. The sequenced sample was cultured PBMCs, obtained from culture after CMV antigen stimulation. This TCR was recovered from a human donor in good health (CMV status not recorded). Some clones in this sample may be carry-over from other donors' samples. The chain is built from TRBV24-1 and TRBJ1-1; 8 bases line up with TRBD1. As DNA, the CDR3 is TGTGCCACGCGGACAGGGCATAGCGACACTGAAGCTTTCTTT. Residues: CATRTGHSDTEAFF.